Described below is a single T cell receptor beta chain sequence and its context. The data derive from a study of blood T cell repertoires in COVID-19. Study at large: Specimens from acute and convalescent COVID-19 originated in the United States, Italy and Spain. T cells, B-cell-depleted T cells, or PBMCs supplied cDNA or gDNA.

Under the authors' procedure: Cell counts per sample came from amplifying reference gene primers. Sequencing used immunoSEQ multiplex PCR; TCRdb keeps in-frame clones, though not all of them. V and J calls and clone size are copied from that table; D and trimming were computed from the DNA. This table has 200,000 or so clones, around 90% appearing once. CDR1 MNHEY and CDR2 SMNVEV come from the germline V gene (reference sequence). Trimming removed 6 bases from V and 1 base from J, with 12 bases in between. This CDR3 has 14 residues. Followed longitudinally, the Seattle patients had been enrolled during active infection.

Sample: peripheral blood. The chain uses TRBV27 and TRBJ1-1; TRBD1 might be the D (6 bases). The receptor comes from a man between 60 and 75 years old with COVID-19, enrolled during active disease. As DNA, the CDR3 is TGTGCCAGCAGCCCCGGGACAAAGAACACTGAAGCTTTCTTT. This codes for CASSPGTKNTEAFF.